The subject of this entry is one TCR beta chain. The entry originates in a study of a mutant IDH1 vaccine in newly diagnosed glioma. Time point specified: baseline, week 1 (first vaccination visit). Treatment denoted: pre-vaccination baseline after standard-of-care therapy. Donor tumors were new WHO grade 3 or 4 IDH1-mutant, ATRX-lost astrocytomas. Assay: immunoSEQ multiplex PCR; the TCRdb copy retains only in-frame clones and omits some. The sample consists of tens of thousands of clones, about 85% of them appearing once. The CDR3 runs 15 residues. The germline CDR1 and CDR2 sequences are MGHRA and YSYEKL. The V gene lost 1 base and the J gene lost 3 bases, with 10 bases spanning the gap.

This clonotype was sampled from a woman aged 35 to 49 with glioma. V is TRBV4-1 and J is TRBJ1-5, with unresolved D. The sequencing used PBMCs, collected from a glioma patient treated with radiotherapy, temozolomide or both. The CDR3 DNA follows: TGCGCCAGCAGCCAAGTTCGTGGACCCAATCAGCCCCAGCATTTT. Translation gives CASSQVRGPNQPQHF.